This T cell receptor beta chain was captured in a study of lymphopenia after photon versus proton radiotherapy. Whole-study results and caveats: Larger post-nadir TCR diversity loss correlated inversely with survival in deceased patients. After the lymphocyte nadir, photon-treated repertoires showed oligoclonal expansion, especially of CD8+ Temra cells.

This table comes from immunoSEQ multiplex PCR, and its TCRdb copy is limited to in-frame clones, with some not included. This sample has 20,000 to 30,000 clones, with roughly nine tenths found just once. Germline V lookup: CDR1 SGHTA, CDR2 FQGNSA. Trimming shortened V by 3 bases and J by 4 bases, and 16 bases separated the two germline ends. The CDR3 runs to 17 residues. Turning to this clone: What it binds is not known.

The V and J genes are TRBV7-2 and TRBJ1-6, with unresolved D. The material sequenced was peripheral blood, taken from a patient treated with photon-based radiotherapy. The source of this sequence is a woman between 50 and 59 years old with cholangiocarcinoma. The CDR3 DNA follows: TGTGCCAGCAGCTTGAAATATAGAGGAGGGTATAATTCACCCCTCCACTTT. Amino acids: CASSLKYRGGYNSPLHF.